This T cell receptor beta chain comes out of a study of cytomegalovirus exposure and HLA in healthy donors. Both 60 Vbeta primers and 13 Jbeta primers went into the PCR. Some clones are missing from TCRdb's copy, which holds only in-frame ones; the method was immunoSEQ multiplex PCR. The sample carries about 190,000 clones, 81% recorded once. Study outcomes and limitations: What was likely a sequencing artifact was a cluster of highly shared sequence variants.

V was clipped by 0 bases and J by 8 bases, with 11 bases between them. This CDR3 spans 14 amino acids. The germline V gene has CDR1 SGHRS and CDR2 YFSETQ. About this clone: Its antigen is undetermined.

The genes are TRBV5-1 and TRBJ1-4, with D unclear. Sequencing was carried out using PBMCs. The TCR was taken from a man aged 50 to 60 in good health and CMV-seronegative. The CDR3 DNA follows: TGCGCCAGCAGCTTGGACATTATCGGGGAAAAACTGTTTTTT. It translates to CASSLDIIGEKLFF. Drawing the rest from reference TRBV5-1 and TRBJ1-4, the complete variable domain is KAGVTQTPRYLIKTRGQQVTLSCSPISGHRSVSWYQQTPGQGLQFLFEYFSETQRNKGNFPGRFSGRQFSNSRSEMNVSTLELGDSALYLCASSLDIIGEKLFFGSGTQLSVL.